Following are 5 T cell receptor beta chains from one sample sequenced in a study of cytomegalovirus exposure and HLA in healthy donors. It was with 60 Vbeta and 13 Jbeta primers that the PCR ran. Generated by immunoSEQ multiplex PCR, the TCRdb table keeps only in-frame clones and is missing some. The sample yields 85,000 to 100,000 clones, about 68% seen once. Sequences were obtained from PBMCs. These receptors were obtained from a human donor in good health.

The chain couples TRBV18 to TRBJ2-5; TRBD2 aligns across 16 bases. V gave up 3 bases and J gave up 5 bases; unmatched junction bases: 9. CDR3 size: 18 residues. CDR1 KGHSH and CDR2 LQKENI come from the germline V gene. In DNA, the CDR3 is TGTGCCAGCTCACCGGGACTAGCGGGGGGGCCACAGGCGGAGACCCAGTACTTC. Translation gives CASSPGLAGGPQAETQYF.

The V and J genes are TRBV5-1 and TRBJ1-6; 7 bases match TRBD1. The length of the CDR3 is 14 residues. Trimming took 4 bases from V and 9 from J; bases not matched to a gene: 7. Looked up from germline, CDR1 is SGHRS and CDR2 is YFSETQ. In DNA form, the CDR3 reads TGCGCCAGCAGCCTCCCAGACAGGGCTTCACCCCTCCACTTT. This translates into CASSLPDRASPLHF.

The chain joins TRBV9 to TRBJ1-2, with 8 bases that match TRBD1. Germline loops: CDR1 SGDLS, CDR2 YYNGEE. V gave up 0 bases and J gave up 5 bases; unmatched junction bases: 3. The CDR3 runs to 14 residues. Here the CDR3 reads CASSVGDRNYGYTF. CDR3 bases: TGTGCCAGCAGCGTAGGGGACAGGAATTATGGCTACACCTTC.

CDR3 region: CASSQGTGSMNTEAFF. The DNA for the CDR3 is TGCGCCAGCAGCCAAGGGACAGGGAGCATGAACACTGAAGCTTTCTTT. The chain combines TRBV4-3 with TRBJ1-1; 8 bases agree with TRBD1. CDR3 length: 16 residues. J was trimmed by 0 bases and V by 1 base; bases with no gene match: 4. CDR1 LGHNA and CDR2 YSLEER come from the germline V gene.

V usage is TRBV11-3 and J usage is TRBJ2-7, with D possibly TRBD2 on 6 matching bases. Trimming stripped 5 bases from V and 2 bases from J, with 13 bases between. CDR1 and CDR2 from the germline V gene are SGHNT and YENEEA. This CDR3 has 14 residues. The CDR3, as DNA: TGTGCCAGCAGCCCCCGACTAGTGCCCTACGAGCAGTACTTC. It codes for CASSPRLVPYEQYF.